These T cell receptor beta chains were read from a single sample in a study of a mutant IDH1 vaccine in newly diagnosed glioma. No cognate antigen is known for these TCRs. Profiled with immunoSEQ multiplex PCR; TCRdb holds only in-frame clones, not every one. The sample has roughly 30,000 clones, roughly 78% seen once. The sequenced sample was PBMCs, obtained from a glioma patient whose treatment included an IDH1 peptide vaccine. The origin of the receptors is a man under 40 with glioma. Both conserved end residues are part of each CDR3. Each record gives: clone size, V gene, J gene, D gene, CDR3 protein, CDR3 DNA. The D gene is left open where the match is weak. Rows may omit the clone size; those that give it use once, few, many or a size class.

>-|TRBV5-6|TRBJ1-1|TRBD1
CASSPKTGRDTEAFF
TGTGCCAGCAGCCCTAAGACAGGGAGGGACACTGAAGCTTTCTTT
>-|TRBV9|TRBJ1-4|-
CASSVEGISGEKLFF
TGTGCCAGCAGCGTAGAGGGGATAAGCGGGGAAAAACTGTTTTTT
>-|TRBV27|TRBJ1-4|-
CASSRDSLGTNEKLFF
TGTGCCAGCAGTCGAGACTCTTTGGGGACTAATGAAAAACTGTTTTTT
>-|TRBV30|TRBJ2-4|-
CAWSVGNIQYF
TGTGCCTGGAGTGTGGGGAACATTCAGTACTTC
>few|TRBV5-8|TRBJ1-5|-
CASSLSRVGQPQHF
TGTGCCAGCAGCTTGAGTAGGGTGGGTCAGCCCCAGCATTTT
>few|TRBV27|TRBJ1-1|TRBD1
CASSFLQGGTEAFF
TGTGCCAGCAGTTTTTTGCAGGGGGGGACTGAAGCTTTCTTT
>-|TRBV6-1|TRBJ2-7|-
CASSFGATYEQYF
TGTGCCAGCAGTTTCGGGGCTACCTACGAGCAGTACTTC
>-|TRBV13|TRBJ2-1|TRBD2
CASSPLAGGMSEQFF
TGTGCCAGCAGCCCACTAGCGGGGGGGATGAGTGAGCAGTTCTTC
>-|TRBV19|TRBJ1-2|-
CASGILGGAGRANYGYTF
TGTGCCAGTGGAATATTGGGGGGAGCAGGGCGAGCTAACTATGGCTACACCTTC
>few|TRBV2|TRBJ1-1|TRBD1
CASSLGQGAEAFF
TGTGCCAGCAGCCTTGGACAGGGCGCTGAAGCTTTCTTT
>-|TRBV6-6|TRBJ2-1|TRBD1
CASSRDRSWGRFF
TGTGCCAGCAGTAGGGACAGGTCCTGGGGCAGGTTCTTC
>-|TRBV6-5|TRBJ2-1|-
CASSKTLDRAEQFF
TGTGCCAGCAGTAAGACCCTCGACAGAGCCGAGCAGTTCTTC
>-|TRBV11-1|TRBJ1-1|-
CASSWRRRTEAFF
TGTGCCAGCAGCTGGAGAAGAAGAACTGAAGCTTTCTTT
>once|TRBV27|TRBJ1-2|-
CASSLGPNYGYTF
TGTGCCAGCAGTTTGGGCCCGAACTATGGCTACACCTTC
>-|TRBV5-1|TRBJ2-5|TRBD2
CASSILADGETQYF
TGCGCCAGCAGCATACTAGCGGATGGGGAGACCCAGTACTTC
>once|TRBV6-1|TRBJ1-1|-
CASSGPVRDLNTEAFF
TGTGCCAGCAGTGGTCCAGTCAGAGACCTGAACACTGAAGCTTTCTTT
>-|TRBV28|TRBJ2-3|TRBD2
CASSFGLAGGPSSRDTQYF
TGTGCCAGCAGTTTTGGGCTAGCGGGAGGTCCTTCCTCGCGTGATACGCAGTATTTT
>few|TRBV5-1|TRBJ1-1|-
CASSLGAGVNTEAFF
TGCGCCAGCAGCTTGGGCGCAGGGGTGAACACTGAAGCTTTCTTT
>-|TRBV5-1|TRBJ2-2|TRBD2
CASSSTSANTGELFF
TGCGCCAGCAGCTCTACTAGCGCCAACACCGGGGAGCTGTTTTTT
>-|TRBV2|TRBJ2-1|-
CASSLIPQGINEQFF
TGTGCCAGCAGTTTAATTCCACAGGGAATCAATGAGCAGTTCTTC
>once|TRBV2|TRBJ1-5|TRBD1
CASRAGTGGFQPQHF
TGTGCCAGCAGGGCCGGGACAGGGGGATTTCAGCCCCAGCATTTT
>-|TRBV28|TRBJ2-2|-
CASREGRNTGELFF
TGTGCCAGCAGGGAGGGCCGGAACACCGGGGAGCTGTTTTTT
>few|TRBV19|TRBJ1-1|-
CASSILGANTEAFF
TGTGCCAGTAGTATCTTAGGGGCGAACACTGAAGCTTTCTTT
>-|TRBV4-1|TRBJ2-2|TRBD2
CASSLGLAEYTGELFF
TGCGCCAGCAGCCTGGGACTAGCGGAGTACACCGGGGAGCTGTTTTTT
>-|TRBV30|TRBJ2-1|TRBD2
CAWTRGLASDEQFF
TGTGCCTGGACCAGGGGACTAGCATCTGACGAGCAGTTCTTC
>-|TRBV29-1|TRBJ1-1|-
CSVGDGAGAFF
TGCAGCGTTGGAGACGGGGCCGGAGCTTTCTTT
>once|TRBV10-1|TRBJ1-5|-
CASTSFSNQPQHF
TGCGCCAGCACCTCGTTCAGCAATCAGCCCCAGCATTTT
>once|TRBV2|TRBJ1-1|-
CASSVGLNTEAFF
TGTGCCAGCAGTGTGGGGTTGAACACTGAAGCTTTCTTT
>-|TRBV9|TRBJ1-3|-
CASSVAGSGNTIYF
TGTGCCAGCAGCGTAGCAGGGAGCGGAAACACCATATATTTT
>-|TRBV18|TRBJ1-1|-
CASSAYRFPGATEAFF
TGTGCCAGCTCAGCGTACAGGTTTCCAGGGGCTACTGAAGCTTTCTTT
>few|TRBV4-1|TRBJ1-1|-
CASSHTDANTEAFF
TGCGCCAGCAGCCATACCGACGCGAACACTGAAGCTTTCTTT
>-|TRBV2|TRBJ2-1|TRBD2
CASSGSSGGDEQFF
TGTGCCAGCAGTGGGTCTAGCGGGGGTGATGAGCAGTTCTTC
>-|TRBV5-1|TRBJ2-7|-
CASSLGHEYEQYF
TGCGCCAGCAGCCTGGGACATGAGTACGAGCAGTACTTC
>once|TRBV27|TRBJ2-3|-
CASSFRSDTQYF
TGTGCCAGCAGTTTTCGTTCAGATACGCAGTATTTT
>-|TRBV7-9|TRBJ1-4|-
CASSLTGGTNEKLFF
TGTGCCAGCAGCTTAACGGGAGGAACTAATGAAAAACTGTTTTTT
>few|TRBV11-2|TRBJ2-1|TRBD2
CASSSRTSGSDNEQFF
TGTGCCAGCAGCTCCCGGACTAGCGGGTCGGACAATGAGCAGTTCTTC
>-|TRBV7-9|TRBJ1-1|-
CASSGPAVRAAEAFF
TGTGCCAGCAGCGGACCTGCGGTACGGGCCGCTGAAGCTTTCTTT
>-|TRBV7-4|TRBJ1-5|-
CASRYSHSNQPQHF
TGTGCCAGCAGGTACAGCCATAGCAATCAGCCCCAGCATTTT
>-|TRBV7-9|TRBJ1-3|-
CASSLAGRNTIYF
TGTGCCAGCAGCTTAGCCGGGAGGAACACCATATATTTT
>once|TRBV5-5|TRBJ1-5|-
CASSLVWQSLNQPQHF
TGTGCCAGCAGCCTGGTTTGGCAGTCACTTAATCAGCCCCAGCATTTT
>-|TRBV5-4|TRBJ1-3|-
CASSLAVSSGNTIYF
TGTGCCAGCAGCTTGGCGGTGAGCTCTGGAAACACCATATATTTT
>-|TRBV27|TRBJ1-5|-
CASSLVQGQPQHF
TGTGCCAGCAGTTTAGTACAGGGACAGCCCCAGCATTTT
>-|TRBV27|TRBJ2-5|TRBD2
CASSLSWLAGEKETQYF
TGTGCCAGCAGTTTATCGTGGCTAGCGGGGGAGAAAGAGACCCAGTACTTC
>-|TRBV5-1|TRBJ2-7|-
CASSLSWNSYEQYF
TGCGCCAGCAGCTTAAGCTGGAACTCCTACGAGCAGTACTTC
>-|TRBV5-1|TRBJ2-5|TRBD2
CASSLNGRETQYF
TGCGCCAGCAGCTTGAACGGGAGGGAGACCCAGTACTTC
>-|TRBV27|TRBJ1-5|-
CASSLSRVQPQHF
TGTGCCAGCAGTTTATCGAGGGTTCAGCCCCAGCATTTT
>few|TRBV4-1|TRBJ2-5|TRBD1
CASSQPGQKETQYF
TGCGCCAGCAGCCAACCGGGACAGAAAGAGACCCAGTACTTC
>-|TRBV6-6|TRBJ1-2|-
CASSPDGPNYGYTF
TGTGCCAGCAGCCCGGACGGGCCAAACTATGGCTACACCTTC
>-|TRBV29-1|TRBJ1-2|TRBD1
CSVQGEEGYTF
TGCAGCGTTCAGGGGGAGGAAGGCTACACCTTC
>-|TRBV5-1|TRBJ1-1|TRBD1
CASSLDPGQGTEAFF
TGCGCCAGCAGCTTAGACCCGGGACAGGGAACTGAAGCTTTCTTT
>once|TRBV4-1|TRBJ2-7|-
CASSQVPLDAYEQYF
TGCGCCAGCAGCCAAGTCCCACTAGATGCCTACGAGCAGTACTTC
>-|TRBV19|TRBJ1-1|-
CASSIRGANTEAFF
TGTGCCAGTAGTATCAGGGGTGCTAACACTGAAGCTTTCTTT
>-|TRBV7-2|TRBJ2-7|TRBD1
CASSLFGTGNGEQYF
TGTGCCAGCAGCTTATTCGGGACAGGGAACGGCGAGCAGTACTTC
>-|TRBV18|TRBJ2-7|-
CASSPTDDEQYF
TGTGCCAGCTCACCGACAGATGACGAGCAGTACTTC
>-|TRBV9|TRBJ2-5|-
CASSPGGGSQETQYF
TGTGCCAGCAGCCCCGGTGGGGGGAGTCAAGAGACCCAGTACTTC
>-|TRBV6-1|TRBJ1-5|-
CASSEPIRAQHF
TGTGCCAGCAGTGAACCGATTAGGGCCCAGCATTTT
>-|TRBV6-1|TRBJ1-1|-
CAFWDTMNTEAFF
TGTGCTTTTTGGGACACTATGAACACTGAAGCTTTCTTT
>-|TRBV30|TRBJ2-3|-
CAWSGPIRVQYF
TGTGCCTGGAGTGGCCCTATTAGGGTGCAGTATTTT
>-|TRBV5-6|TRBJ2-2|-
CASSRLGSSILTGELFF
TGTGCCAGCAGCCGACTTGGGTCTAGCATCCTCACCGGGGAGCTGTTTTTT
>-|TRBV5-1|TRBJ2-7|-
CASSLPTQNEQYF
TGCGCCAGCAGCTTACCGACCCAAAACGAGCAGTACTTC